This passage covers 3 T cell receptor beta chains from one sample sequenced in a study of shared clonotypes between healthy human individuals. Using immunoSEQ multiplex PCR, the repertoire was profiled, and TCRdb retains in-frame clones only, with some absent. This sample has some 1.1 million clones, with roughly 77% found just once. Source material: memory CD4+ T cells from PBMCs. Subset indicated: CD45RA-negative fraction. These receptors were obtained from a man aged 18 to 35 in good health. Some clones in this sample may be carry-over from other donors' samples.

This sequence joins TRBV5-1 and TRBJ1-1; 7 positions match TRBD1. CDR1 is SGHRS, CDR2 YFSETQ, per germline. After removal of 4 bases from V and 3 bases from J, the junction contained 3 bases not matched to a gene. This CDR3 is built from 13 residues. The CDR3 region is CASSIQGDTEAFF. CDR3 coding DNA: TGCGCCAGCAGCATTCAGGGGGACACTGAAGCTTTCTTT.

This chain joins TRBV29-1 and TRBJ2-1, with D perhaps TRBD1 (6 bases). CDR1 is SQVTM and CDR2 is ANQGSEA in the germline V gene. There are 14 residues in the CDR3. With 5 bases removed from V and 7 bases from J, the gap between germline ends came to 18 bases. The CDR3 region is CSVRTAPIRNEQFF. CDR3 in DNA: TGCAGCGTTAGGACAGCCCCAATTCGGAATGAGCAGTTCTTC.

The chain is built from TRBV7-9 and TRBJ2-1, with D possibly being TRBD2 (6 bases). The CDR3 is 16 amino acids. Germline V lookup: CDR1 SEHNR, CDR2 FQNEAQ (reference sequence). With 6 bases removed from V and 6 bases from J, the gap between germline ends came to 21 bases. The DNA for the CDR3 is TGTGCCAGCAGGGCATTCGGTGGAGGGAGAGTCAATGAGCAGTTCTTC. It encodes CASRAFGGGRVNEQFF.